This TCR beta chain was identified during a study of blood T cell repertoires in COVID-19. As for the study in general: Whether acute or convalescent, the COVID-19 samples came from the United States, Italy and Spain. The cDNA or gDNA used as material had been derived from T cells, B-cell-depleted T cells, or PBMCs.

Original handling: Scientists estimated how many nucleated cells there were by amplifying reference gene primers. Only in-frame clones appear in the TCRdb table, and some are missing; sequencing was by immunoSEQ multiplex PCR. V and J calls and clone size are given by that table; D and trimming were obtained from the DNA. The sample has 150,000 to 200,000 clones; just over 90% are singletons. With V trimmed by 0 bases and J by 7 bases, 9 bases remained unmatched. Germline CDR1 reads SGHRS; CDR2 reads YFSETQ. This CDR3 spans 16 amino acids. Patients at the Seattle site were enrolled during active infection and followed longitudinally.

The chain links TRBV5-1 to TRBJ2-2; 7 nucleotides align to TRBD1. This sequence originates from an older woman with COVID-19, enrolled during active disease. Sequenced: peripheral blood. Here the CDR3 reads CASSLVARGTDGELFF. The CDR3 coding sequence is TGCGCCAGCAGCTTGGTAGCCAGGGGGACGGACGGGGAGCTGTTTTTT.